This entry describes one T cell receptor beta chain. Germline V gives CDR1 SGHRS, CDR2 YFSETQ. There are 16 residues in the CDR3. The ends lost 0 bases at V and 1 base at J; junction bases unmatched: 5. The protocol was immunoSEQ multiplex PCR, while the TCRdb copy is restricted to in-frame clones and leaves out a portion. The sample has 38,000 or so clones, around 88% seen once. The sample belongs to a study of PD-L1 blockade in urothelial cancer. Study-wide background: It was at 3 weeks (second dose) and 6 weeks after treatment start that blood was analyzed. Each blood sample yielded a median of around 130,000 T cells.

V and J are TRBV5-1 and TRBJ2-7, with 9 bases that match TRBD1. This sample comprised PBMCs, obtained around atezolizumab (anti-PD-L1) treatment. The origin of this receptor is a man in his 60s with urothelial cancer. The CDR3 loop reads CASSLAMGTGSYEQYF. The CDR3 DNA reads TGCGCCAGCAGCTTGGCTATGGGGACAGGGTCCTACGAGCAGTACTTC.